These T cell receptor beta chains were read from a single sample in a study of beta chain features in type 1 diabetes. The table came from immunoSEQ multiplex PCR; TCRdb's copy has only in-frame clones and leaves some out. The sample consists of some 280,000 clones, 14% of them appearing once. Specimen: naive CD4+ T cells from blood. These receptors came from a man aged 30 to 39 with type 1 diabetes. Both conserved end residues are part of each CDR3. Fields, in order: V gene, J gene, D gene, clone size, CDR3 DNA, CDR3 protein. The D gene is left open where the match is weak. Clone size is shown for a subset of rows, as once, few, many or a class of expanded clone.

TRBV27	TRBJ2-7	TRBD1	few	TGTGCCAGCAGTTTATCCGCGGACAGGCCCTCCGAGCAGTACTTC	CASSLSADRPSEQYF
TRBV15	TRBJ1-2	.	.	TGTGCCACCAGCAGACAGGTTCAAGCGGGATATGGCTACACCTTC	CATSRQVQAGYGYTF
TRBV7-2	TRBJ1-2	.	few	TGTGCCAGCAGCTTAGGTCTGGGGGGTGTCTACACCTTC	CASSLGLGGVYTF
TRBV5-4	TRBJ1-2	.	.	TGTGCCAGCAGCTTGGACAGGGCAGCTAACTATGGCTACACCTTC	CASSLDRAANYGYTF
TRBV2	TRBJ2-7	TRBD1	.	TGTGCCAGCAGCAGGACAGGGGCAGGATTCGAGCAGTACTTC	CASSRTGAGFEQYF
TRBV15	TRBJ2-5	TRBD2	few	TGTGCCACCAGCCGGACTAGCGTACAAGAGACCCAGTACTTC	CATSRTSVQETQYF
TRBV15	TRBJ2-3	TRBD2	.	TGTGCCACCAGTACTAGCGGGAGGGCCCCGGATACGCAGTATTTT	CATSTSGRAPDTQYF
TRBV28	TRBJ2-5	.	.	TGTGCCAGCAGTGCAGGGCGGGAGACCCAGTACTTC	CASSAGRETQYF
TRBV27	TRBJ2-7	TRBD2	.	TGTGCCAGCTCCTTCGTGGCTAGCGGGGGTGGGCAGTACTTC	CASSFVASGGGQYF
TRBV4-2	TRBJ2-1	TRBD2	few	TGTGCCAGCAGCCAAGTTAGCGGGAGTGTCTCCTACAATGAGCAGTTCTTC	CASSQVSGSVSYNEQFF
TRBV19	TRBJ2-3	TRBD1	.	TGTGCCAGCTCGACAGGGGGTACCACAGATACGCAGTATTTT	CASSTGGTTDTQYF
TRBV19	TRBJ2-1	TRBD2	few	TGTGCCAGTAGTCTCTCGGGACTAGCGGGCCCGGGGGGTTACAATGAGCAGTTCTTC	CASSLSGLAGPGGYNEQFF
TRBV5-4	TRBJ1-2	.	few	TGTGCCAGCAGCCCTCAGGACAGCTATGGCTACACCTTC	CASSPQDSYGYTF
TRBV7-3	TRBJ2-1	TRBD2	few	TGTGCCAGCAGCTTAGACGGACTAGTGGCCTACAATGAGCAGTTCTTC	CASSLDGLVAYNEQFF
TRBV5-1	TRBJ1-2	.	.	TGCGCCAGCAGCCTACGCCCTCGGGACAACCATGGGGCAGGCTACACCTTC	CASSLRPRDNHGAGYTF
TRBV5-6	TRBJ2-2	.	few	TGTGCCAGCAGCTTGCAAGGGGACACCGGGGAGCTGTTTTTT	CASSLQGDTGELFF
TRBV6-5	TRBJ1-1	.	few	TGTGCCAGCAGCGAGTACACCGGGGACACTGAAGCTTTCTTT	CASSEYTGDTEAFF
TRBV4-1	TRBJ2-5	.	.	TGCGCCAGCAGCCACCGACTAGTCCAAGAGACCCAGTACTTC	CASSHRLVQETQYF
TRBV5-1	TRBJ2-5	.	few	TGCGCCAGCAGCACTGCCTCTGCGGCCGTAGAGACCCAGTACTTC	CASSTASAAVETQYF
TRBV28	TRBJ1-5	TRBD1	few	TGTGCCAGCAGTTCGGGACAGAATCATCAGCCCCAGCATTTT	CASSSGQNHQPQHF
TRBV6-6	TRBJ1-1	.	.	TGTGCCAGCCCTGGATCGCCTAGGACTGAAGCTTTCTTT	CASPGSPRTEAFF
TRBV21-1	TRBJ1-2	.	few	TGTGCCAGCGGAGGACAGAGAAATGGCTACACCTTC	CASGGQRNGYTF
TRBV4-3	TRBJ1-5	TRBD1	.	TGCGCCAGCAGCCGCAACAGGGGTGGCAATCAGCCCCAGCATTTT	CASSRNRGGNQPQHF
TRBV28	TRBJ2-3	TRBD2	.	TGTGCCAGCAGTCCAGACGGGACTAGCGGGAGGAGGCACCAGTATTTT	CASSPDGTSGRRHQYF
TRBV7-3	TRBJ2-1	TRBD1	few	TGTGCCAGCAGCTTGGGGACAGGGACCTACAATGAGCAGTTCTTC	CASSLGTGTYNEQFF
TRBV19	TRBJ2-1	TRBD2	.	TGTGCCAGTAGTCGGACTAGCGCCCACAATGAGCAGTTCTTC	CASSRTSAHNEQFF
TRBV5-1	TRBJ2-1	TRBD2	once	TGCGCCAGCAGCTTGTTGACTAGCGGCTACAATGAGCAGTTCTTC	CASSLLTSGYNEQFF
TRBV29-1	TRBJ2-3	TRBD1	few	TGCAGCGTTGAAGTGGGGACAGGAGGTACGCAGTATTTT	CSVEVGTGGTQYF
TRBV5-1	TRBJ2-7	TRBD1	.	TGCGCCAGCAGCGAGGACAGGGTCTACGAGCAGTACTTC	CASSEDRVYEQYF
TRBV4-1	TRBJ2-7	TRBD2	.	TGCGCCAGCAGCCGTCTACTAGCGGGAGAGTCCTACGAGCAGTACTTC	CASSRLLAGESYEQYF
TRBV19	TRBJ1-1	.	once	TGTGCCAGTAGCGTTCGCGCTGAAGCTTTCTTT	CASSVRAEAFF
TRBV7-9	TRBJ1-1	.	.	TGTGCCAGCAGCGGAGGGCCCCTGAGAGCGAACACTGAAGCTTTCTTT	CASSGGPLRANTEAFF
TRBV5-1	TRBJ2-5	TRBD1	few	TGCGCCAGCAGCTTAAACAGGGGTGGAGAGACCCAGTACTTC	CASSLNRGGETQYF
TRBV7-2	TRBJ2-3	TRBD2	few	TGTGCCAGCAGCTTAGCGCTCCTAGCGGGAGATACGCAGTATTTT	CASSLALLAGDTQYF
TRBV5-4	TRBJ1-1	TRBD1	few	TGTGCCAGCAGCCGGGACAGGGGGACCACTGAAGCTTTCTTT	CASSRDRGTTEAFF
TRBV28	TRBJ2-1	.	.	TGTGCCAGCAGCCCGCCCCAGGTCCGATACAATGAGCAGTTCTTC	CASSPPQVRYNEQFF
TRBV4-2	TRBJ2-5	TRBD2	few	TGTGCCAGCAGCCCGGCGGGAGGGCCGTTGGAAGAGACCCAGTACTTC	CASSPAGGPLEETQYF
TRBV7-9	TRBJ1-4	.	.	TGTGCCAGCAGCTCACGACGGAGTAATGAAAAACTGTTTTTT	CASSSRRSNEKLFF
TRBV5-1	TRBJ2-5	.	few	TGCGCCAGCAGCCTTCAAGAGACCCAGTACTTC	CASSLQETQYF
TRBV28	TRBJ2-1	TRBD2	.	TGTGCCAGCAGTAGCGGGAGCGTACACAATGAGCAGTTCTTC	CASSSGSVHNEQFF
TRBV10-3	TRBJ2-7	TRBD2	.	TGTGCCATCAGGGGGACTAGCAGCTACGAGCAGTACTTC	CAIRGTSSYEQYF
TRBV28	TRBJ2-1	TRBD2	.	TGTGCCAGCAGTTTCCTAGCGGGAGGGTACAATGAGCAGTTCTTC	CASSFLAGGYNEQFF
TRBV15	TRBJ1-2	.	.	TGTGCCACCAGCAGAAGGGTACCGGGACTGCGAACAACTGCTAACTATGGCTACACCTTC	CATSRRVPGLRTTANYGYTF
TRBV2	TRBJ2-7	.	.	TGTGCCAGCAGCTTCAATAGCGGCTCCTACGAGCAGTACTTC	CASSFNSGSYEQYF
TRBV2	TRBJ2-2	.	few	TGTGCCAGCAGTGATACTTCTATCCGGGAGCTGTTTTTT	CASSDTSIRELFF
TRBV25-1	TRBJ2-4	.	.	TGTGCCAGCAGCTCGCCAGTAAACATTCAGTACTTC	CASSSPVNIQYF
TRBV5-1	TRBJ2-1	TRBD1	few	TGCGCCAGCAGCTCCGGGACAGGGACAAACAATGAGCAGTTCTTC	CASSSGTGTNNEQFF
TRBV15	TRBJ2-1	.	.	TGTGCCACCAGCAGAGGAGGATCGAGTCGCAATGAGCAGTTCTTC	CATSRGGSSRNEQFF
TRBV4-3	TRBJ2-7	TRBD1	.	TGCGCCAGCAGCCAAGGGACAGGGGGCCACGAGCAGTACTTC	CASSQGTGGHEQYF
TRBV18	TRBJ1-1	.	few	TGTGCCAGCTCTTCCCCTAAAACAGCTTTCTTT	CASSSPKTAFF
TRBV18	TRBJ2-2	.	few	TGTGCCAGCTCCACAGGGAGCAACACCGGGGAGCTGTTTTTT	CASSTGSNTGELFF
TRBV15	TRBJ2-7	TRBD2	.	TGTGCCACCAGCATGGGGGGGCTAGCGGGAACTTACGAGCAGTACTTC	CATSMGGLAGTYEQYF
TRBV30	TRBJ1-1	.	.	TGTGCCTGGAGTCGAGAGGTTGAAGCTTTCTTT	CAWSREVEAFF